This TCR beta chain derives from a study of vaccination effects on CD4 cells after COVID-19 (dated by TCRdb to the early 2020s). Broadly, across the study: Each participant received two doses of an mRNA SARS-CoV-2 vaccine, either BNT162b2 or mRNA-1273. In both COVID-19 convalescent patients and infection-naive vaccine recipients, the study compared SARS-CoV-2 spike-specific CD4+ TCR repertoires from before mRNA vaccination with those from after it. The full study included around ten COVID-19 convalescent patients and a handful of SARS-CoV-2-naive healthy vaccine recipients. Cultures from other donors in the study were sequenced using the Oncomine TCR Beta short-read assay on an Illumina iSeq 100. What the study reported, not specific to this receptor: The study was limited by a small number of convalescent patients, and early post-infection timepoints were lacking. At late post-vaccination timepoints, both infection-induced and vaccine-induced clones showed marked clonal contraction, consistent with waning T cell responses. In healthy vaccine recipients, vaccine-induced clones were almost all SARS-CoV-2 mono-reactive, with only 1 of 255 cross-reactive with common cold coronaviruses.

Library method: the immunoSEQ multiplex PCR assay. DNA from the CD4+ T cells that had been cultured and isolated underwent TCR beta CDR3 sequencing. From the authors' description of their analysis: Non-productive TCR sequences were discarded, and reads were trimmed to the CDR3 region, with only CDR3s of 7 or more amino acids retained. The MANAFEST web app was used to identify antigen-specific clonotypes by comparing expansion in peptide wells with expansion in reference cultures. Positive clones required FDR<0.05 expansion versus reference and all other wells, odds ratio above 5, and frequency above 0.1% in two replicate wells. A clonotype was defined as cross-reactive if the clonotype was significantly expanded both in SARS-CoV-2 spike wells and in at least one common cold coronavirus spike condition. Using the stringdist R package, CDR3 similarity was measured by Levenshtein distance, and unrooted trees were constructed with ape in R 3.6.1. This immuneACCESS table, as held by TCRdb, lists in-frame sequences with V and J called but not all clones. Of the missing ones, under half trace to an unresolved V gene in checked studies; the others have no known cause. V, J and clone size derive from that table, while D and trimming were established from the DNA sequence. The sample data list 74,000 or so clones, and 75% to 85% of these were observed just once. Of the sample, 9% to 15% is held by the ten largest clones.

In the germline V gene, CDR1 corresponds to MNHEY and CDR2 to SVGAGI. Counted from cysteine to phenylalanine, this CDR3 has 16 amino acids. The CDR3 DNA has 48 bases and is translated from base 1. To identify antigen-specific CD4+ T cell clonotypes by their expansion, the ViraFEST assay first stimulated PBMC with viral peptide pools and then applied TCR sequencing. After roughly 11 days of culture, CD4+ T cells were isolated with the EasySep CD4+ T cell isolation kit. Healthy vaccine recipients had no prior SARS-CoV-2 infection, confirmed by negative nucleocapsid antibodies before and after vaccination. Each well held fewer than 2.5 million PBMC cultured in IMDM containing roughly 4.9% human AB serum, around 10 IU/ml IL-2 and gentamicin, along with around 11 ug/ml peptides. Half of the culture medium was replaced with fresh IL-2-containing medium on days 3 and 7. Each peptide stimulation condition was cultured in triplicate wells unless otherwise noted. PBMC were separated from whole blood using Ficoll-Paque Plus gradient centrifugation and were then either cryopreserved at -140C or used fresh. The overlapping peptide pools covered the spike proteins of SARS-CoV-2 and of the common cold coronaviruses HCoV-NL63, HCoV-OC43 and HCoV-229E. The QIAamp micro DNA kit was used to extract genomic DNA from the cultured CD4+ T cells.

As regards this clone: This receptor's antigen is unknown. The junction does not match germline at one end; this may be a read error.

The chain uses TRBV6-5 and TRBJ1-4, with TRBD1 as a weak D call on 5 bases. Sequencing was performed on CD4+ T cells from PBMCs cultured with SARS-CoV-2 spike peptides, taken before COVID-19 vaccination. In light of the paper, this sample's cell subset or site label describes: SARS-CoV-2 spike overlapping peptide pool stimulation. The sequence came from a human donor who received a COVID-19 vaccine. The DNA reads as follows: TGTGCCAGCACTTACCAAATCGCGGGAGGGGATGAAAAACTGTTTTTT. This sequence encodes CASTYQIAGGDEKLFF.